The entry below describes one TCR beta chain. The CDR3 loop spans 18 amino acids. V gave up 5 bases and J gave up 3 bases; unmatched junction bases: 20. Germline CDR1 reads SQVTM; CDR2 reads ANQGSEA. This entry is derived from a study of blood T cell repertoires in COVID-19. Study-level background: Samples taken during acute and convalescent COVID-19 were collected in the United States, Italy and Spain.

As originally analysed: Cell counts per sample came from amplifying reference gene primers. Assay: immunoSEQ multiplex PCR; the TCRdb copy retains only in-frame clones and omits some. V and J calls and clone size come straight from that table; D and trimming were deduced from the DNA. The table records 350,000 to 450,000 clones, around 89% of them present only once. The chain is built from TRBV29-1 and TRBJ1-1, with 8 bases aligning to TRBD1. Material: peripheral blood. The TCR sequence derives from a woman in her forties with COVID-19, enrolled during active disease. DNA for the CDR3: TGCAGCGTTCCCGATCGACCCCCTTCACAGGGGGGTTACACTGAAGCTTTCTTT. Translation: CSVPDRPPSQGGYTEAFF.